Below, 23 T cell receptor beta chains from the same sample are listed, as sequenced in a study of control samples from healthy donors and cancer patients. The data were produced by immunoSEQ multiplex PCR, yet TCRdb's version contains in-frame clones alone and is incomplete. The table records over 50,000 clones, roughly 95% of them present only once. The sample was blood. Receptors originate from a woman aged 18-35 years in good health.

The rearrangement uses TRBV6-5 and TRBJ1-1; D is unresolved. Germline CDR1 is MNHEY and CDR2 is SVGAGI. The CDR3 sequence is 11 residues long. V lost 7 bases, J lost 4 bases, and 7 bases lay in between. The CDR3 nucleotides are TGTGCCAGCAATAGATTCACTGAAGCTTTCTTT. Translation: CASNRFTEAFF.

The chain has TRBV4-1 and TRBJ1-2, with 8 bases identical to TRBD1. There are 16 residues in the CDR3. After removal of 3 bases from V and 3 bases from J, the junction contained 9 bases not matched to a gene. CDR1 and CDR2 (germline): MGHRA, YSYEKL. The chain's CDR3 is CASSQWTGREDYGYTF. The CDR3 coding sequence is TGCGCCAGCAGCCAGTGGACAGGGAGGGAAGACTATGGCTACACCTTC.

As for this clone: This same CDR3 is encoded by further DNA sequences in the sample. The chain links TRBV29-1 to TRBJ1-2; D is unclear. The V gene's germline CDR1 is SQVTM and CDR2 ANQGSEA. The V gene lost 5 bases and the J gene lost 4 bases, with 8 bases spanning the gap. The CDR3 is made up of 11 amino acids. CDR3 residues: CSVPTVYGYTF. The CDR3 region has the DNA TGCAGCGTTCCTACAGTCTATGGCTACACCTTC. The variable domain in full, with the rest retrieved from reference TRBV29-1 and TRBJ1-2, is SAVISQKPSRDICQRGTSLTIQCQVDSQVTMMFWYRQQPGQSLTLIATANQGSEATYESGFVIDKFPISRPNLTFSTLTVSNMSPEDSSIYLCSVPTVYGYTFGSGTRLTVV.

V gene TRBV6-4 combines with J gene TRBJ1-1; D is unresolved. This CDR3 comprises 17 residues. V shed 0 bases and J shed 4 bases, with 18 bases lying between them. Germline CDR1 and CDR2: MRHNA and SNTAGT. The CDR3: CASSDSTAGLEGTEAFF. For the CDR3, the DNA is TGTGCCAGCAGTGACTCGACCGCTGGATTGGAGGGCACTGAAGCTTTCTTT.

The table lists this clone with a few counts. The chain recombines TRBV20-1 with TRBJ2-3; TRBD2 agrees at 8 bases. Germline V CDR1 and CDR2: DFQATT, SNEGSKA (reference sequence). Germline trimming cut 3 bases from V and 1 base from J; bases unmatched to any gene: 12. CDR3 size: 17 residues. The CDR3 DNA follows: TGCAGTGCTAGTACCGGGCCGACTAGCGTGGGCACAGATACGCAGTATTTT. This sequence encodes CSASTGPTSVGTDTQYF.

The chain joins TRBV28 to TRBJ2-1, with unresolved D. Trimming left V 3 bases short and J 8 bases short, with 8 bases between. This CDR3 region has 12 residues. Germline V lookup: CDR1 MDHEN, CDR2 SYDVKM. The CDR3 sequence is CASSFRVYEQFF. The CDR3 DNA follows: TGTGCCAGCAGTTTTAGGGTCTATGAGCAGTTCTTC.

The rearrangement joins TRBV6-5 to TRBJ1-1, with a tentative D call TRBD1 (6 bases). Trimming stripped 4 bases from V and 3 bases from J, with 18 bases between. The CDR3 is 16 amino acids. Germline CDR1 and CDR2: MNHEY and SVGAGI. The CDR3 protein is CASSWGPGYGDTEAFF. For the CDR3, the DNA is TGTGCCAGCAGTTGGGGGCCGGGGTATGGAGACACTGAAGCTTTCTTT.

This clone was detected once. This chain joins TRBV7-2 and TRBJ2-1; 8 nucleotides line up with TRBD2. The germline CDR1 and CDR2 sequences are SGHTA and FQGNSA. V was clipped by 0 bases and J by 0 bases; unmatched bases: 7. This CDR3 is built from 18 residues. The CDR3 nucleotides are TGTGCCAGCAGCTTAGCTCCCGCGGGGGGTAGCTCCTACAATGAGCAGTTCTTC. Its protein product is CASSLAPAGGSSYNEQFF.

The chain couples TRBV5-1 to TRBJ2-7; 12 nucleotides agree with TRBD2. Trimming removed 1 base from V and 2 bases from J; junction bases left unmatched: 4. This CDR3 is 16 amino acids long. Germline-derived CDR1 and CDR2 are SGHRS and YFSETQ. DNA for the CDR3: TGCGCCAGCAGCTTGAGGCTAGCGGGGGGGGCCTACGAGCAGTACTTC. Its protein product is CASSLRLAGGAYEQYF.

The chain employs TRBV30 and TRBJ2-1; no definite D call. This CDR3 is 16 amino acids long. V was pared by 0 bases and J by 1 base, with 13 bases between. Germline loops: CDR1 GTSNPN, CDR2 SVGIG (reference sequence). CDR3: CAWSVKGIESYNEQFF. In DNA, the CDR3 is TGTGCCTGGAGTGTTAAGGGTATTGAGTCCTACAATGAGCAGTTCTTC. Looking up the rest from reference TRBV30 and TRBJ2-1 gives the full variable domain: SQTIHQWPATLVQPVGSPLSLECTVEGTSNPNLYWYRQAAGRGLQLLFYSVGIGQISSEVPQNLSASRPQDRQFILSSKKLLLSDSGFYLCAWSVKGIESYNEQFFGPGTRLTVL.

This clone is a singleton in its sample. J is TRBJ2-6 and V is TRBV6-7; no clear D. TRBV6-7 is classed as an ORF, of uncertain function. This CDR3 region has 14 residues. The germline V and J ends were trimmed by 2 bases and 6 bases, with 8 bases remaining between them. In nucleotides, the CDR3 is TGTGCCAGCAGTTACCCTCCTGAGGCCAACGTCCTGACTTTC. Protein product: CASSYPPEANVLTF.

The chain links TRBV7-9 to TRBJ1-1, with 7 bases identical to TRBD1. Germline V lookup: CDR1 SEHNR, CDR2 FQNEAQ (reference sequence). V was clipped by 2 bases and J by 0 bases; unmatched bases: 0. CDR3 size: 14 residues. The CDR3 DNA follows: TGTGCCAGCAGCTTAACAGGGGTGAACACTGAAGCTTTCTTT. Translation: CASSLTGVNTEAFF.

The gene calls are TRBV6-5 and TRBJ1-2; tentatively, D is TRBD1 (6 bases). Germline loops: CDR1 MNHEY, CDR2 SVGAGI. V lost 7 bases and J 8 bases, leaving 14 bases between the germline ends. The CDR3 spans 12 residues. The CDR3 nucleotides are TGTGCCAGCAAATGGGGGGGCTCAGGCTACACCTTC. The encoded protein is CASKWGGSGYTF.

The chain links TRBV6-5 to TRBJ1-4, with D perhaps matching TRBD1 (5 bases). V dropped 8 bases and J dropped 4 bases, with 17 bases sitting between them. Germline CDR1 MNHEY, CDR2 SVGAGI. CDR3 size: 15 residues. CDR3 sequence (DNA): TGTGCCAGCCGTTCCTCGGGGGGTAGTAATGAAAAACTGTTTTTT. Translation: CASRSSGGSNEKLFF.

The gene calls are TRBV10-2 and TRBJ1-4; D may be TRBD1 (5 bases). Trimming removed 6 bases at V and 6 bases at J, with 20 bases between. Germline CDR1 WSHSY, CDR2 SAAADI. This CDR3 has 16 residues. CDR3 protein: CASSGGSQGLYEKLFF. The CDR3 coding sequence is TGCGCCAGCAGCGGAGGATCGCAGGGATTATATGAAAAACTGTTTTTT.

This rearrangement joins TRBV6-1 to TRBJ1-1, with D unresolved. With 3 bases removed from V and 4 bases from J, the gap between germline ends came to 9 bases. The CDR3 length is 13 residues. Germline V gene sequence: CDR1 MNHNS, CDR2 SASEGT. CDR3 nucleotide sequence: TGTGCCAGCAGTGAGTTGTTGGGCACTGAAGCTTTCTTT. Its protein product is CASSELLGTEAFF.

This sequence joins TRBV11-2 and TRBJ1-3, with no clear D. CDR1 and CDR2 from the germline V gene are SGHAT and FQNNGV. This CDR3 has 13 amino acids. Trimming shortened V by 5 bases and J by 2 bases, and 7 bases separated the two germline ends. CDR3 in amino acids: CASSKDPGNTIYF. The CDR3 region has the DNA TGTGCCAGCAGCAAGGACCCTGGAAACACCATATATTTT. Looking up the rest from reference TRBV11-2 and TRBJ1-3 gives the full variable domain: EAGVAQSPRYKIIEKRQSVAFWCNPISGHATLYWYQQILGQGPKLLIQFQNNGVVDDSQLPKDRFSAERLKGVDSTLKIQPAKLEDSAVYLCASSKDPGNTIYFGEGSWLTVV.

This rearrangement joins TRBV9 to TRBJ2-2; no definite D call. Deletions cut 0 bases from V and 0 bases from J, with 6 bases between. Germline V gene lookup returns CDR1 SGDLS and CDR2 YYNGEE. The CDR3 consists of 15 residues. In DNA form, the CDR3 reads TGTGCCAGCAGCGTAGATGTTCCGAACACCGGGGAGCTGTTTTTT. Translated, it gives CASSVDVPNTGELFF.

The gene calls are TRBV5-1 and TRBJ2-3; tentative D call: TRBD2 (7 bases). The germline gives CDR1 SGHRS, CDR2 YFSETQ. Trimming took off 1 base at V and 5 bases at J, with 14 bases between the two ends. CDR3 size: 15 residues. The CDR3 reads CASSLWAGAGDTQYF. CDR3 DNA sequence: TGCGCCAGCAGCTTGTGGGCGGGGGCAGGAGATACGCAGTATTTT.

The chain recombines TRBV15 with TRBJ1-6, with D perhaps matching TRBD1 (5 bases). The germline CDR1 and CDR2 sequences are LNHNV and YYDKDF (reference sequence). The CDR3 sequence is 15 residues long. Trimming pared 3 bases from V and 4 bases from J, leaving 10 bases between. The CDR3 spells CATSSGTIYNSPLHF. The CDR3, as DNA: TGTGCCACCAGCAGTGGGACGATTTATAATTCACCCCTCCACTTT.

The chain joins TRBV6-5 to TRBJ2-7; D unclear. Trimming shortened V by 2 bases and J by 1 base, and 15 bases separated the two germline ends. This CDR3 is 16 amino acids long. CDR1 is MNHEY and CDR2 is SVGAGI in the germline V gene. The CDR3: CASSYGRIDRSYEQYF. The CDR3 DNA follows: TGTGCCAGCAGTTACGGAAGAATCGACCGATCCTACGAGCAGTACTTC.

The rearrangement links TRBV9 to TRBJ2-5, with 8 bases fitting TRBD2. The CDR3 is 18 amino acids. Per germline, CDR1 SGDLS and CDR2 YYNGEE. After removal of 0 bases from V and 4 bases from J, the junction contained 14 bases not matched to a gene. DNA of the CDR3: TGTGCCAGCAGCGTAGCCGGGGGGGAGCGGGGCCGGAGAGAGACCCAGTACTTC. Protein product: CASSVAGGERGRRETQYF.

The rearrangement joins TRBV29-1 to TRBJ1-1; TRBD1 matches at 7 bases. Losses at the gene ends were 5 bases for V and 4 bases for J; bases not matched to a gene: 4. The CDR3 has 12 residues. Germline values: CDR1 SQVTM, CDR2 ANQGSEA. This CDR3 is CSVRTGSTEAFF. The CDR3 DNA reads TGCAGCGTTCGGACAGGAAGCACTGAAGCTTTCTTT.